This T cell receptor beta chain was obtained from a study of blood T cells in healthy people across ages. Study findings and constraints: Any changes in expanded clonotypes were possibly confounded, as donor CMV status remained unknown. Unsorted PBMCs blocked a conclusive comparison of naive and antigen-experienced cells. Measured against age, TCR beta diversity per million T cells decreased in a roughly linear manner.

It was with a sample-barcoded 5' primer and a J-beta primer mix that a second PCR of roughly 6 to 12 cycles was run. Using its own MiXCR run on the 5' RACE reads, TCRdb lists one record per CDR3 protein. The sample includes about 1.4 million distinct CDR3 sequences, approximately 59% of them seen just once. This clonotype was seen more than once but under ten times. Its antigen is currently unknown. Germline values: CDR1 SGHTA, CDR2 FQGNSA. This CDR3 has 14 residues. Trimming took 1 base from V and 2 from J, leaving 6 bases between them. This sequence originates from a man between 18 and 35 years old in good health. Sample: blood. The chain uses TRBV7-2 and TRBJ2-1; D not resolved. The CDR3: CASSLVGPYNEQFF. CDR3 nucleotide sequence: TGTGCCAGCAGCTTAGTAGGACCCTACAATGAGCAGTTCTTC.